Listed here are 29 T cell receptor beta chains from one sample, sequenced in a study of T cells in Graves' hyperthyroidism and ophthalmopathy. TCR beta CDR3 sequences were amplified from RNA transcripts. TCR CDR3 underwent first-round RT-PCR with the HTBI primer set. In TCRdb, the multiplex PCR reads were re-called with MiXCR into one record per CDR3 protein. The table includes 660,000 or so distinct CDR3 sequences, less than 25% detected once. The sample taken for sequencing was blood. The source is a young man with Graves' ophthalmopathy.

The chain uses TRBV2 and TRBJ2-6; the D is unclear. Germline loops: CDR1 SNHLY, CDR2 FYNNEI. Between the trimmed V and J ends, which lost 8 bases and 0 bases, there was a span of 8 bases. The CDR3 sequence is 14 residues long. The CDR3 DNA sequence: TGTGCCAGCTGTCAGAGCTCTGGGGCCAACGTCCTGACTTTC. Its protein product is CASCQSSGANVLTF.

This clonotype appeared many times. CDR3 coding DNA: TGTGCCACCAGTGGGGACAGCGGGGAGCTGTTTTTT. Translating it yields CATSGDSGELFF. The rearrangement joins TRBV24-1 to TRBJ2-2, with 7 positions matching TRBD1. The CDR3 sequence is 12 residues long. CDR1 is KGHDR and CDR2 is SFDVKD in the germline V gene. The ends lost 5 bases at V and 7 bases at J; junction bases unmatched: 0.

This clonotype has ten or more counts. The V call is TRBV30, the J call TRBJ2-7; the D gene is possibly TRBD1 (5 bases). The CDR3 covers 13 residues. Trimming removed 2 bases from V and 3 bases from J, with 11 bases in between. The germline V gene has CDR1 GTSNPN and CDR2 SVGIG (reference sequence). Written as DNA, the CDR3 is TGTGCCTGGAGTCCCCCAACAGGCTACGAGCAGTACTTC. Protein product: CAWSPPTGYEQYF.

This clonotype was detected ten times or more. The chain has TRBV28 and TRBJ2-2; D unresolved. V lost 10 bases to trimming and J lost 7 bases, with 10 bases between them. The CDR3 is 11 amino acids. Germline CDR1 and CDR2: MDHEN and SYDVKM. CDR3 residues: CATSLGGELFF. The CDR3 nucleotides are TGTGCCACGTCCCTCGGCGGGGAGCTGTTTTTT.

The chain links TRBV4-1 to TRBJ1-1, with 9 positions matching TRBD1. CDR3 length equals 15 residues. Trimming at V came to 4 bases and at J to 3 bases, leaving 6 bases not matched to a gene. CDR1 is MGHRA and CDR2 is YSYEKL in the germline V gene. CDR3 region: CASSRDRGSDTEAFF. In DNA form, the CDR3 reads TGCGCCAGCAGCCGCGACAGGGGGTCGGACACTGAAGCTTTCTTT.

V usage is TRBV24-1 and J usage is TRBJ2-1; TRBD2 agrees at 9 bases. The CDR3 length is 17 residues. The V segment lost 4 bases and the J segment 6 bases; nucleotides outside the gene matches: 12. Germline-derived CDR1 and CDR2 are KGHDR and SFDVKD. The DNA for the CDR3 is TGTGCCACCAGTGACCCCGCAGGGCGGGAGGGAGCCAATGAGCAGTTCTTC. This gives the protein CATSDPAGREGANEQFF.

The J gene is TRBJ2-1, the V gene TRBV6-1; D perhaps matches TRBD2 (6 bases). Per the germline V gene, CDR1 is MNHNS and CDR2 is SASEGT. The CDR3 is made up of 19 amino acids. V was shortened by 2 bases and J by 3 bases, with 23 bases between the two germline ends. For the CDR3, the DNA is TGTGCCAGCAGTGAACAGTCGACCATCGGCGGGATCTTCTACAATGAGCAGTTCTTC. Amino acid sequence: CASSEQSTIGGIFYNEQFF.

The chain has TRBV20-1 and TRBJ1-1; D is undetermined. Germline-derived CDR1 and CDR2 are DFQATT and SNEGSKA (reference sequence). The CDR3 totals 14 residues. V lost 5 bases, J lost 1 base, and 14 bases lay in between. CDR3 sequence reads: CSAPFSGWNTEAFF. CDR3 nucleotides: TGCAGTGCTCCCTTCTCGGGGTGGAACACTGAAGCTTTCTTT.

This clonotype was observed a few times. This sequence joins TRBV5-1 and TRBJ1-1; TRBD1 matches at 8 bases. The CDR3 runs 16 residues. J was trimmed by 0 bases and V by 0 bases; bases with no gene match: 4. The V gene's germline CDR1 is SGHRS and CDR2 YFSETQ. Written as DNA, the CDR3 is TGCGCCAGCAGCTTGGTAGGACAGGGAGTGAACACTGAAGCTTTCTTT. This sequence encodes CASSLVGQGVNTEAFF. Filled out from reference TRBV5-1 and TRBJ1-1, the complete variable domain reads KAGVTQTPRYLIKTRGQQVTLSCSPISGHRSVSWYQQTPGQGLQFLFEYFSETQRNKGNFPGRFSGRQFSNSRSEMNVSTLELGDSALYLCASSLVGQGVNTEAFFGQGTRLTVV.

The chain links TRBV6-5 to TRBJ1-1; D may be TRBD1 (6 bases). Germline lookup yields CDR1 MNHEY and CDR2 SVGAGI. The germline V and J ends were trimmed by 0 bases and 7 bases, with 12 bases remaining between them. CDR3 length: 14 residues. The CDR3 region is CASSYSIGGREAFF. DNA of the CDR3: TGTGCCAGCAGTTACTCGATAGGGGGGCGTGAAGCTTTCTTT.

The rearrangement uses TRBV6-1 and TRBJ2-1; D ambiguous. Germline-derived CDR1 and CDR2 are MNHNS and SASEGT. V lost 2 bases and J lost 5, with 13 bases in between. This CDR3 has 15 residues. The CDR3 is CASSELVFGHNEQFF. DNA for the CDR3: TGTGCCAGCAGTGAACTAGTTTTTGGCCACAATGAGCAGTTCTTC.

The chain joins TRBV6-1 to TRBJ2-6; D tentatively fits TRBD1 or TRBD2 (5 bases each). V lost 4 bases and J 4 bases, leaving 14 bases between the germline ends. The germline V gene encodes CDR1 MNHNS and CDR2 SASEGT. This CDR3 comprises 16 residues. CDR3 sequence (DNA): TGTGCCAGCAGTGCTACCGGGGCCGGGGGGGCCAACGTCCTGACTTTC. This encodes CASSATGAGGANVLTF.

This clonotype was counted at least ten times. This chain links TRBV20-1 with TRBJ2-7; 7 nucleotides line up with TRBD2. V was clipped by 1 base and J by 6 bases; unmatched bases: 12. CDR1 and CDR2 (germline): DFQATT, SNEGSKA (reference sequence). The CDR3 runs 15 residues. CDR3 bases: TGCAGTGCTAGAGCGGGGCTAGCGGTCGGCTTCGAGCAGTACTTC. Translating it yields CSARAGLAVGFEQYF.

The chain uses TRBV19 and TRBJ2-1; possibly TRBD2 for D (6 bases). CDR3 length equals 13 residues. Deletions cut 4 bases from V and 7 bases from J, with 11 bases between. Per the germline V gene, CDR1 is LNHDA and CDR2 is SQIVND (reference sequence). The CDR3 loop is CASSSNGGNEQFF. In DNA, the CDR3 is TGTGCCAGTAGTAGTAATGGGGGGAATGAGCAGTTCTTC.

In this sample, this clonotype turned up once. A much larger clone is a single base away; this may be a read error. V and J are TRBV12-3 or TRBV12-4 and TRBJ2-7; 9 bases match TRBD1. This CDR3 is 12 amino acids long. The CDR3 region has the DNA TGTGCCAGCAGTCGGACAGGGGACGAGCAGCACTTC. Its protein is CASSRTGDEQHF.

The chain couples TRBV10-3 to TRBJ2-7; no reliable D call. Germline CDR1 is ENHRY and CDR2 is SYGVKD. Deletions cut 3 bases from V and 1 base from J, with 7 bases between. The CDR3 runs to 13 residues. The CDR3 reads CAISDGQSYEQYF. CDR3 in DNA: TGTGCCATCAGTGACGGGCAGTCCTACGAGCAGTACTTC.

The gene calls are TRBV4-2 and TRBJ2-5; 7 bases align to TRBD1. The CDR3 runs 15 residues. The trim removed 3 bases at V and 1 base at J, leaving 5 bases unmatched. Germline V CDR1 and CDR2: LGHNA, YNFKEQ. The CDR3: CASSHVNRGQETQYF. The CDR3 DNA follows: TGTGCCAGCAGCCACGTTAACAGGGGCCAAGAGACCCAGTACTTC.

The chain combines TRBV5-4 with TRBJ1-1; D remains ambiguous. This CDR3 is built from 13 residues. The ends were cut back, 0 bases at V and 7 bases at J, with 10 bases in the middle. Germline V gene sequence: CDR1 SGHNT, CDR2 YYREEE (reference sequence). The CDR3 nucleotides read TGTGCCAGCAGCTTGGGGCCCGCCAGTGAAGCTTTCTTT. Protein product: CASSLGPASEAFF.

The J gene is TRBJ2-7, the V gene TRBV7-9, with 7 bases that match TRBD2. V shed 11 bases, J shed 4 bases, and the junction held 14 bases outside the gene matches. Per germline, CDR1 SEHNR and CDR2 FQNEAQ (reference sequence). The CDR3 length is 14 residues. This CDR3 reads CAGSGVAGGYEQYF. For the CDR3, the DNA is TGTGCCGGGTCCGGGGTAGCGGGCGGGTACGAGCAGTACTTC.

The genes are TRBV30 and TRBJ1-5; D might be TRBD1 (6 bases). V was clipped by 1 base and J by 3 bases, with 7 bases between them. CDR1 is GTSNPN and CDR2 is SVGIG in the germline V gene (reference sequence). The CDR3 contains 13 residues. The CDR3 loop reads CAWSGQDNQPQHF. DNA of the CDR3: TGTGCCTGGAGTGGACAGGACAATCAGCCCCAGCATTTT.

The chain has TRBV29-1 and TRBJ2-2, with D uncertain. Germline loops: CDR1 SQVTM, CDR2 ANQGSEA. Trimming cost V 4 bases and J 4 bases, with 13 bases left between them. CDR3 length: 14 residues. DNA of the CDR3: TGCAGCGTTGCCCCTGCGTTCGGCACCGGGGAGCTGTTTTTT. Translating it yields CSVAPAFGTGELFF.

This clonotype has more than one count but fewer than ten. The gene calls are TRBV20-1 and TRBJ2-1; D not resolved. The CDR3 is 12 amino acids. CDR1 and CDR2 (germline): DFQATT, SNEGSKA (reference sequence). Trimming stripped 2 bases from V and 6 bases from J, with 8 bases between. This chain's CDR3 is CSARLPPNEQFF. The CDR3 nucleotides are TGCAGTGCTAGACTACCGCCCAATGAGCAGTTCTTC.

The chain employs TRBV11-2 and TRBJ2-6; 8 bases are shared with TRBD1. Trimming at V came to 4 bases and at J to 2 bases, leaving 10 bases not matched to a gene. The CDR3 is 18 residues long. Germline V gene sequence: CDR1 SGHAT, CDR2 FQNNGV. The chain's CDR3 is CASSSLTGASPGANVLTF. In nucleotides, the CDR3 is TGTGCCAGCAGCTCCTTGACAGGGGCTTCACCTGGGGCCAACGTCCTGACTTTC.

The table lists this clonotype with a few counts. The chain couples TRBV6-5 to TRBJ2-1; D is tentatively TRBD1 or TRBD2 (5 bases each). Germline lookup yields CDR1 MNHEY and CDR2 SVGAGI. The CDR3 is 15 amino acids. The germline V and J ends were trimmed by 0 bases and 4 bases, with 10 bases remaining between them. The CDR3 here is CASSYSNGAYNEQFF. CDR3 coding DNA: TGTGCCAGCAGTTACTCGAACGGGGCTTACAATGAGCAGTTCTTC.

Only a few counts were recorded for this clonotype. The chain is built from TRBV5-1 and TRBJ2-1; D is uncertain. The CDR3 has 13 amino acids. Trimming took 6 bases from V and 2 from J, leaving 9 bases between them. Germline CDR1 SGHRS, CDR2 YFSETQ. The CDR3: CASNSRTYNEQFF. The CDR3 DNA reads TGCGCCAGCAACTCGAGGACCTACAATGAGCAGTTCTTC. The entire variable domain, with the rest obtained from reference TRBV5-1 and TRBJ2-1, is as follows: KAGVTQTPRYLIKTRGQQVTLSCSPISGHRSVSWYQQTPGQGLQFLFEYFSETQRNKGNFPGRFSGRQFSNSRSEMNVSTLELGDSALYLCASNSRTYNEQFFGPGTRLTVL.

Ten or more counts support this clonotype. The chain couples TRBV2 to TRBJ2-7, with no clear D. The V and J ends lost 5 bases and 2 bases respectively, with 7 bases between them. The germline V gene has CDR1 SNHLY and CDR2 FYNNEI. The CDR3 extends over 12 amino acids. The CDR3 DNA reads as TGTGCCAGCAGTTGGGGAACCTACGAGCAGTACTTC. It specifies CASSWGTYEQYF.

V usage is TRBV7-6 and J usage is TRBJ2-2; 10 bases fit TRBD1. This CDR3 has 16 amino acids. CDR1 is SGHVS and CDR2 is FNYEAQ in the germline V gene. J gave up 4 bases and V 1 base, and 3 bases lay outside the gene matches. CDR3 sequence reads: CASSLGGQGTTGELFF. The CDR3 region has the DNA TGTGCCAGCAGCTTAGGGGGACAGGGGACCACCGGGGAGCTGTTTTTT.

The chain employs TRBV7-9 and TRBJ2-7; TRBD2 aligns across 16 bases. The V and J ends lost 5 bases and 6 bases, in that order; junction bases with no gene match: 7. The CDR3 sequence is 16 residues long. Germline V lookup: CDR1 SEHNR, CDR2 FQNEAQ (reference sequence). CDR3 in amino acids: CASSEGTSGRASEQYF. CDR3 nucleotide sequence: TGTGCCAGCAGCGAGGGGACTAGCGGGAGGGCCTCCGAGCAGTACTTC.

DNA for the CDR3: TGTGCCAGCACCCCGGGACAGGGGGCTTTCGAGCAGTACTTC. Its protein product is CASTPGQGAFEQYF. The chain joins TRBV2 to TRBJ2-7; 12 nucleotides match TRBD1. Germline V CDR1 and CDR2: SNHLY, FYNNEI. Losses at the gene ends were 7 bases for V and 6 bases for J; bases not matched to a gene: 7. This CDR3 has 14 residues.